This T cell receptor (beta chain) came from a study of quantifying T cell responses using KT2 cells. Background on the study: Reverse transcription used primers in the TCR alpha and beta constant regions. The second PCR was a qPCR stopped at a predetermined fluorescence threshold.

A single-stranded UMI oligo with SP2 sequence was ligated to cDNA 3' ends. First-round PCR used three to four cycles and beta primers RC1.1 and RC1.2 covering TRBC1 and TRBC2. TCR alpha and beta chains were handled separately starting at the second PCR. TCRdb reprocessed the UMI-ligation and nested PCR reads with MiXCR, giving one entry per CDR3 protein. The table shows tens of thousands of distinct CDR3 sequences, with more than 7% occurring only once. V lost 4 bases and J lost 4; bases outside the gene matches: 11. The CDR3 is 17 amino acids. Germline V gene data show CDR1 as SSHAT and CDR2 as FNYEAQ (reference sequence). This clonotype was seen a handful of times. The sample is PBMC spiked with counted cells of clone KT2.

The clonotype comes from a human donor. Material for sequencing was PBMCs spiked with cells of the T cell clone KT2. The chain combines TRBV7-7 with TRBJ2-5; 11 bases map to TRBD2. CDR3: CASSSLAGGSLGETQYF. CDR3 nucleotide sequence: TGTGCCAGCAGCTCTCTAGCGGGGGGCTCCCTAGGAGAGACCCAGTACTTC.